Sequencing of this TCR beta chain was carried out in a study of CD8 T cells in ankylosing spondylitis (TCRdb year 2017). About the study as a whole: T cell receptor beta repertoires were profiled in healthy donors and ankylosing spondylitis patients so that disease-linked TCR variants could be found. The whole study cohort included 90 to 120 healthy donors and around 24 ankylosing spondylitis patients. Peripheral blood was sampled, and synovial fluid was also collected from ankylosing spondylitis patients.

To note about this clonotype: Its specific antigen is unknown. Base qualities are not recorded, but no much larger clone differs from it by a single base.

The listed sequencing device is Illumina HiSeq 2500. Quantitative 5'-RACE with molecular barcodes was used to prepare TCR beta libraries. In the original analysis: A new computational method based on a probabilistic model of VDJ rearrangement was used to identify disease-linked TCR variants. TCRdb cleaned the public reads at Q25 with fastp, built clones with MiXCR and kept in-frame beta chains. Each CDR3 protein appears once, grouped with its most common genes and DNA. The V and J calls follow TCRdb's processing rather than the paper's. For this sample the table gives around 340,000 distinct CDR3 sequences, of which 20% to 25% were detected only once. The ten biggest clones cover over 10% of the sample. Paper-wide results and their limitations: The disease-linked clones had a CD8+ phenotype and were found at relatively low frequencies in peripheral blood. The disease-linked clones were reported to be significantly enriched in matched synovial fluid samples from ankylosing spondylitis patients. A TCR beta motif made up of several highly homologous amino acid variants appeared to be characteristic of blood from ankylosing spondylitis patients. Some of the motif variants had been reported before in the synovial fluid and blood of reactive arthritis patients, a finding that suggests common disease-initiation mechanisms.

Specimen: blood, either unsorted or a sorted T cell fraction (not recorded which). This TCR was recovered from a male donor with ankylosing spondylitis or in good health (not recorded which).

The sequence in DNA is TGTGCCAGCAGCTCATCAGGGGCAGAAGGAAACACCATATATTTT. The encoded protein is CASSSSGAEGNTIYF. The V and J genes are TRBV9 and TRBJ1-3; perhaps TRBD1 is the D gene, with 6 bases matching. V loses 4 bases of germline sequence and J loses 4 bases, and the interval between the two ends is 15 bases. The germline V gene sets CDR1 to SGDLS and CDR2 to YYNGEE. From its cysteine to its phenylalanine, the CDR3 spans 15 amino acids. Only the CDR3 DNA is retained, 45 bases long and in frame from the first base.